These 17 T cell receptor beta chains share one sample of origin, sequenced in a study of shared clonotypes between healthy human individuals. The repertoire was sequenced with immunoSEQ multiplex PCR; TCRdb's copy has only in-frame clones and lacks some. Among about 100,000 clones, about half were seen once, and the ten largest hold more than 13%. Source material: PBMCs. The receptors here all came from a woman aged 40-49 years in good health. Some clones in this sample may be carry-over from other donors' samples.

The V call is TRBV28, the J call TRBJ2-7; 10 bases map to TRBD2. The CDR3 loop spans 16 amino acids. The germline gives CDR1 MDHEN, CDR2 SYDVKM. V was pared by 3 bases and J by 3 bases, with 8 bases of the junction left unmatched. The CDR3: CASSFIPASGSYEQYF. CDR3 DNA sequence: TGTGCCAGCAGTTTCATTCCGGCTAGCGGGAGCTACGAGCAGTACTTC.

The chain employs TRBV18 and TRBJ2-5; 7 positions agree with TRBD1. CDR1 and CDR2 (germline): KGHSH, LQKENI. The CDR3 contains 15 residues. V lost 3 bases, J lost 1 base, and 5 bases stayed unmatched. The CDR3 DNA is TGTGCCAGCTCACCTCAACAGGGGACCCAAGAGACCCAGTACTTC. The encoded protein is CASSPQQGTQETQYF.

CDR3: CASSRAGSYGYTF. For the CDR3, the DNA is TGTGCCAGTAGTAGGGCAGGAAGTTATGGCTACACCTTC. The genes are TRBV19 and TRBJ1-2; no definite D call. The germline V gene has CDR1 LNHDA and CDR2 SQIVND (reference sequence). With 4 bases removed from V and 5 bases from J, the gap between germline ends came to 11 bases. The CDR3 totals 13 residues.

This clone was detected a few times. The CDR3 sequence: CAWTLGPIGFF. CDR3 DNA: TGTGCCTGGACTCTGGGTCCGATCGGTTTCTTT. The rearrangement joins TRBV30 to TRBJ1-1; no reliable D call. The germline V gene encodes CDR1 GTSNPN and CDR2 SVGIG (reference sequence). V was clipped by 4 bases and J by 13 bases, with 16 bases between them. This CDR3 has 11 amino acids.

About this clone: A much larger clone differs from this one at a single base, so this may be a read error. The chain has TRBV27 and TRBJ2-1; 11 bases line up with TRBD2. The CDR3 contains 14 residues. CDR1 and CDR2 (germline): MNHEY, SMNVEV (reference sequence). V lost 8 bases to trimming and J lost 8 bases; unmatched junction nucleotides: 8. The chain's CDR3 is CASGGLAGGYEQFF. The CDR3 coding sequence is TGTGCCAGCGGAGGTCTAGCGGGAGGTTATGAGCAGTTCTTC.

V gene TRBV12-5 combines with J gene TRBJ2-5, with 8 bases aligning to TRBD2. Trimming cost V 5 bases and J 5 bases; bases outside gene matches: 4. Germline-derived CDR1 and CDR2 are LGHNT and FRNRAP. The CDR3 has 13 residues. CDR3 DNA sequence: TGTGCTAGTGGTCCGGGAGGGGCGGAGACCCAGTACTTC. It specifies CASGPGGAETQYF.

The CDR3 DNA reads TGTGCCAGCAGTGAGATGGGAAATCAGCCCCAGCATTTT. It specifies CASSEMGNQPQHF. The chain uses TRBV6-1 and TRBJ1-5, with D uncertain. The CDR3 has 13 amino acids. V was pared by 3 bases and J by 4 bases, with 7 bases between. From germline, CDR1 is MNHNS and CDR2 SASEGT.

This clone was counted ten times or more. The rearrangement links TRBV7-9 to TRBJ2-3; D unclear. Between the trimmed V and J ends, which lost 10 bases and 5 bases, there was a span of 13 bases. Germline CDR1 SEHNR, CDR2 FQNEAQ (reference sequence). This CDR3 spans 12 amino acids. CDR3 DNA: TGTGCCATACTTGGGGTGGTAGATACGCAGTATTTT. Protein sequence: CAILGVVDTQYF. Full variable domain (outside the CDR3, taken from reference TRBV7-9 and TRBJ2-3): DTGVSQNPRHKITKRGQNVTFRCDPISEHNRLYWYRQTLGQGPEFLTYFQNEAQLEKSRLLSDRFSAERPKGSFSTLEIQRTEQGDSAMYLCAILGVVDTQYFGPGTRLTVL.

This chain joins TRBV5-1 and TRBJ2-1; 8 bases map to TRBD2. V trimming: 1 base; J trimming: 7 bases; junction bases outside the gene matches: 7. CDR1 is SGHRS and CDR2 is YFSETQ in the germline V gene. This CDR3 is built from 15 residues. This CDR3 reads CASSLLQGGGNEQFF. Here the CDR3 DNA reads TGCGCCAGCAGCTTGTTACAGGGCGGGGGGAATGAGCAGTTCTTC.

CDR3 sequence (DNA): TGTGCCTGGAGTGGGGACAGGGGTGCCTACGAGCAGTACTTC. Its protein product is CAWSGDRGAYEQYF. The V and J genes are TRBV30 and TRBJ2-5; 10 bases match TRBD1. The J call may be faulty, since TRBJ2-7 better matches the DNA end. Germline CDR1 and CDR2: GTSNPN and SVGIG (reference sequence). The CDR3 spans 14 residues.

This clone was seen more than once but under ten times. The gene calls are TRBV2 and TRBJ1-1; tentatively, D is TRBD1 (6 bases). Germline V CDR1 and CDR2: SNHLY, FYNNEI. V was cut by 7 bases and J by 4 bases, with 13 bases left in between. The CDR3 has 13 amino acids. The CDR3 DNA reads as TGTGCCAGCACCAAACAGGGCCCCACTGAAGCTTTCTTT. Amino acid sequence: CASTKQGPTEAFF.

The CDR3 nucleotides are TGTGCCAGCAGCCAATCCCCGCAAGGGGAGCAGTACTTC. Translating it yields CASSQSPQGEQYF. This sequence joins TRBV4-2 and TRBJ2-5, with D tentatively TRBD1 or TRBD2 (5 bases each). Trimming shortened V by 2 bases and J by 11 bases, and 15 bases separated the two germline ends. The length of the CDR3 is 13 residues. Germline CDR1 and CDR2: LGHNA and YNFKEQ.

Notes on this clone: Within the sample, other DNA sequences also encode this same CDR3. This chain joins TRBV7-9 and TRBJ2-1; tentative D call: TRBD1 (5 bases). This CDR3 spans 17 amino acids. V was shortened by 7 bases and J by 7 bases, with 26 bases between the two germline ends. The germline gives CDR1 SEHNR, CDR2 FQNEAQ (reference sequence). DNA for the CDR3: TGTGCCAGCACCCTAAAGCCAAGGGGCTCAGCAGGGAATGAGCAGTTCTTC. Amino acid sequence: CASTLKPRGSAGNEQFF.

This chain joins TRBV18 and TRBJ1-3; D call uncertain. The V gene's germline CDR1 is KGHSH and CDR2 LQKENI. The CDR3 is 14 residues long. Trimming removed 0 bases at V and 4 bases at J, with 7 bases between. The CDR3 sequence: CASSPPELGNTIYF. The CDR3 DNA reads as TGTGCCAGCTCACCACCCGAGTTGGGAAACACCATATATTTT.

This clone showed up just a few times. V gene TRBV7-9 combines with J gene TRBJ2-1; 7 bases match TRBD2. Germline lookup yields CDR1 SEHNR and CDR2 FQNEAQ (reference sequence). The ends lost 6 bases at V and 5 bases at J; junction bases unmatched: 7. This CDR3 contains 14 residues. Here the CDR3 reads CASRGGGRDNEQFF. The CDR3 DNA sequence: TGTGCCAGCAGGGGCGGGGGTCGAGACAATGAGCAGTTCTTC.

The V and J genes are TRBV23-1 and TRBJ1-2, with 10 bases fitting TRBD1. TRBV23-1 is an ORF, and what it does is uncertain. V dropped 3 bases and J dropped 4; count of bases not matched to a gene: 5. This CDR3 comprises 15 residues. The CDR3 region is CASSHLDRGTYGYTF. Written as DNA, the CDR3 is TGCGCCAGCAGTCACCTGGACAGGGGGACCTATGGCTACACCTTC.

The chain recombines TRBV5-4 with TRBJ2-6, with D maybe TRBD1 (6 bases). The V and J ends lost 4 bases and 0 bases respectively, with 14 bases between them. The germline V gene has CDR1 SGHNT and CDR2 YYREEE (reference sequence). The CDR3 has 17 residues. The CDR3 region is CASSPGHLSSGANVLTF. As DNA, the CDR3 is TGTGCCAGCAGCCCGGGACACCTAAGCTCTGGGGCCAACGTCCTGACTTTC.